What follows are 20 T cell receptor beta chains derived from one specimen sequenced in a study of sequential checkpoint blockade in melanoma (dated by TCRdb to about 2019). The library was produced with the immunoSEQ multiplex PCR assay. Here the immuneACCESS table is served through TCRdb, limited to in-frame sequences with V and J called. Missing clones are a known gap in these copies; in checked studies unresolved V genes cover under half, and the rest lacks a known reason. This sample comprises about 5,500 clones, around 53% of them detected only once. Of the sample, approximately 16% is held by the ten largest clones. Explained via the paper, the treatment or condition label denotes: randomized to nivolumab then ipilimumab (arm A) or the reverse (arm B). This sample comprised CD8+ T cells sorted from blood (inferred from file names), obtained from a patient given nivolumab and ipilimumab in sequence. The receptor source for this set is a human donor with melanoma.

V usage is TRBV5-4 and J usage is TRBJ2-3, with 9 bases aligning to TRBD2. The CDR3 totals 14 residues. The ends lost 2 bases at V and 4 bases at J; junction bases unmatched: 2. The germline CDR1 and CDR2 sequences are SGHNT and YYREEE (reference sequence). CDR3 residues: CASSFLAGSDTQYF. In DNA, the CDR3 is TGTGCCAGCAGCTTCCTAGCGGGGTCAGATACGCAGTATTTT.

The chain joins TRBV19 to TRBJ2-5; 7 bases agree with TRBD1. The germline V gene encodes CDR1 LNHDA and CDR2 SQIVND (reference sequence). The CDR3 is made up of 15 amino acids. J lost 3 bases, V lost 5 bases, and 9 bases had no gene match. For the CDR3, the DNA is TGTGCCAGTAGTGAGGGCAGGGGGATTGAAGAGACCCAGTACTTC. Translating gives CASSEGRGIEETQYF.

The rearrangement uses TRBV5-8 and TRBJ2-7; 9 bases are a match to TRBD1. Germline V lookup: CDR1 SGHTS, CDR2 YDEGEE. V trimming: 0 bases; J trimming: 2 bases; junction bases outside the gene matches: 0. The CDR3 is made up of 14 amino acids. CDR3 in amino acids: CASSLGTGAYEQYF. CDR3 nucleotides: TGTGCCAGCAGCTTGGGGACAGGGGCCTACGAGCAGTACTTC. Based on the CDR3 plus reference TRBV5-8 and TRBJ2-7, the full variable domain is EAGVTQSPTHLIKTRGQQATLRCSPISGHTSVYWYQQALGLGLQFLLWYDEGEERNRGNFPPRFSGRQFPNYSSELNVNALELEDSALYLCASSLGTGAYEQYFGPGTRLTVT.

The rearrangement links TRBV19 to TRBJ2-7; D remains unclear. CDR3 size: 13 residues. Trimming removed 4 bases from V and 4 bases from J, with 11 bases in between. In germline, CDR1 is LNHDA, CDR2 SQIVND (reference sequence). CDR3 region: CASSTAGTYEQYF. CDR3 nucleotide sequence: TGTGCCAGTAGTACGGCAGGCACGTACGAGCAGTACTTC.

This clone occurred once. The chain couples TRBV29-1 to TRBJ2-7, with D tentatively TRBD1 (6 bases). CDR3 length: 17 amino acids. V was pared by 4 bases and J by 2 bases, with 24 bases between. Germline V lookup: CDR1 SQVTM, CDR2 ANQGSEA. The CDR3 loop reads CSVVGAAVTGSAYEQYF. As DNA, the CDR3 is TGCAGCGTTGTAGGTGCGGCGGTTACAGGGTCAGCCTACGAGCAGTACTTC.

The chain carries TRBV5-1 and TRBJ2-1, with TRBD1 matching over 8 bases. Per the germline V gene, CDR1 is SGHRS and CDR2 is YFSETQ. V shed 4 bases and J 4 bases; nucleotides not matched to a gene: 7. The CDR3 consists of 15 residues. CDR3 loop: CASSGTGTGYNEQFF. The CDR3 nucleotides are TGCGCCAGCAGCGGCACCGGGACAGGATACAATGAGCAGTTCTTC.

The chain combines TRBV6-5 with TRBJ2-7; 9 bases map to TRBD1. With 5 bases clipped from V and 2 bases from J, the junction kept 7 bases outside the gene matches. The CDR3 length is 15 residues. Germline-derived CDR1 and CDR2 are MNHEY and SVGAGI. The CDR3 nucleotides read TGTGCCAGCAGTGCACGGACAGGGGCCCCCTACGAGCAGTACTTC. Its translation is CASSARTGAPYEQYF.

This clone has only a few counts. This sequence joins TRBV20-1 and TRBJ2-3, with unresolved D. V lost 8 bases, J lost 11 bases, and 11 bases lay in between. The CDR3 runs to 9 residues. Germline-derived CDR1 and CDR2 are DFQATT and SNEGSKA (reference sequence). This CDR3 reads CSPVLLQYF. The CDR3 bases are TGCAGTCCGGTCCTTTTGCAGTATTTT.

This chain links TRBV14 with TRBJ2-7; 12 nucleotides agree with TRBD2. J gave up 0 bases and V 3 bases, and 9 bases lay outside the gene matches. Germline loops: CDR1 SGHDN, CDR2 FVKESK. The CDR3 spans 18 residues. The CDR3 spells CASSQGGLAGRSSYEQYF. The DNA for the CDR3 is TGTGCCAGCAGCCAGGGTGGACTAGCGGGGCGTTCCTCCTACGAGCAGTACTTC.

Only a few counts were recorded for this clone. The rearrangement joins TRBV4-1 to TRBJ2-3, with TRBD1 matching over 9 bases. V lost 1 base to trimming and J lost 5 bases; unmatched junction nucleotides: 7. Germline V lookup: CDR1 MGHRA, CDR2 YSYEKL. This CDR3 spans 16 amino acids. The CDR3 coding sequence is TGCGCCAGCAGCCAAGTAGGACAGGGGCGAGAAGATACGCAGTATTTT. Its translation: CASSQVGQGREDTQYF.

The chain employs TRBV5-1 and TRBJ2-7; no reliable D call. The CDR3 length is 14 residues. Germline V gene sequence: CDR1 SGHRS, CDR2 YFSETQ. V shed 0 bases and J shed 2 bases, with 9 bases lying between them. The CDR3 nucleotides read TGCGCCAGCAGCTTGGGTCAGGATACCTACGAGCAGTACTTC. It is translated as CASSLGQDTYEQYF. The full variable domain, in which reference TRBV5-1 and TRBJ2-7 provide the parts outside the CDR3, is KAGVTQTPRYLIKTRGQQVTLSCSPISGHRSVSWYQQTPGQGLQFLFEYFSETQRNKGNFPGRFSGRQFSNSRSEMNVSTLELGDSALYLCASSLGQDTYEQYFGPGTRLTVT.

The rearrangement links TRBV7-9 to TRBJ2-2; D is unclear. In germline, CDR1 is SEHNR, CDR2 FQNEAQ (reference sequence). The ends were cut back, 2 bases at V and 3 bases at J, with 10 bases in the middle. The CDR3 sequence is 15 residues long. The CDR3 nucleotides read TGTGCCAGCAGCTTAAGTAGAGGCCACACCGGGGAGCTGTTTTTT. It codes for CASSLSRGHTGELFF.

V and J are TRBV7-9 and TRBJ2-7; maybe TRBD2 (5 bases). V lost 5 bases to trimming and J lost 1 base, with 15 bases between them. The CDR3 runs 15 residues. In germline, CDR1 is SEHNR, CDR2 FQNEAQ (reference sequence). The DNA of the CDR3 is TGTGCCAGCAGCCCCACCGCGGGCGCATCCTACGAGCAGTACTTC. It is translated as CASSPTAGASYEQYF.

V gene TRBV9 combines with J gene TRBJ1-1, with TRBD1 identical over 9 bases. Germline V gene sequence: CDR1 SGDLS, CDR2 YYNGEE. J was trimmed by 6 bases and V by 4 bases; bases with no gene match: 13. This CDR3 comprises 16 residues. In DNA form, the CDR3 reads TGTGCCAGCAGCAAAAAGGGGACAGGGAATTACGCTGAAGCTTTCTTT. This sequence encodes CASSKKGTGNYAEAFF.

The CDR3 loop reads CASSVAGSEQYF. The CDR3 DNA follows: TGTGCCAGCAGCGTAGCAGGTTCCGAGCAGTACTTC. The V call is TRBV9, the J call TRBJ2-7; D is undetermined. Germline CDR1 and CDR2: SGDLS and YYNGEE. The V end was cut by 0 bases, the J end by 6 bases, with 7 bases between. The CDR3 has 12 residues.

This clone showed up just a few times. The chain combines TRBV4-1 with TRBJ2-7, with 7 bases aligning to TRBD2. CDR1 and CDR2 from the germline V gene are MGHRA and YSYEKL. The V segment lost 3 bases and the J segment 0 bases; nucleotides outside the gene matches: 8. The CDR3 covers 16 residues. This chain's CDR3 is CASSQFGASGSYEQYF. CDR3 bases: TGCGCCAGCAGCCAGTTCGGCGCTAGCGGCTCCTACGAGCAGTACTTC.

The rearrangement joins TRBV6-5 to TRBJ2-3; TRBD2 aligns across 7 bases. Germline CDR1 and CDR2: MNHEY and SVGAGI. V lost 1 base and J lost 1; bases outside the gene matches: 2. This CDR3 region has 15 residues. The CDR3 loop is CASSYYGLGTDTQYF. The CDR3 nucleotides read TGTGCCAGCAGTTACTACGGACTAGGCACAGATACGCAGTATTTT.

The chain joins TRBV27 to TRBJ1-2, with TRBD1 identical over 7 bases. Germline assignment: CDR1 MNHEY and CDR2 SMNVEV (reference sequence). CDR3 length: 14 residues. J lost 0 bases, V lost 4 bases, and 2 bases had no gene match. The CDR3 region is CASSSGGANYGYTF. CDR3 DNA sequence: TGTGCCAGCAGTTCAGGGGGAGCTAACTATGGCTACACCTTC.

The genes are TRBV29-1 and TRBJ1-2, with 7 bases matching TRBD1. The ends lost 0 bases at V and 6 bases at J; junction bases unmatched: 4. This CDR3 comprises 13 residues. Germline V CDR1 and CDR2: SQVTM, ANQGSEA. The CDR3 DNA reads as TGCAGCGTTGAAGATCAAACAGGGGATGGCTACACCTTC. The encoded protein is CSVEDQTGDGYTF.

V usage is TRBV9 and J usage is TRBJ1-2, with D unclear. Trimming pared 0 bases from V and 4 bases from J, leaving 10 bases between. The CDR3 has 14 residues. CDR1 and CDR2 from the germline V gene are SGDLS and YYNGEE. CDR3 sequence reads: CASSVGGFGYGYTF. The CDR3 DNA sequence: TGTGCCAGCAGCGTAGGAGGTTTTGGCTATGGCTACACCTTC.